These 21 T cell receptor beta chains came from one sample sequenced in a study of blood T cell repertoires in COVID-19. Produced via immunoSEQ multiplex PCR; TCRdb's table is partial and in-frame only. The table has roughly 73,000 clones, 85% to 90% seen once; the top ten hold roughly 1.4%. Sequencing was done on a sample of peripheral blood. The source of these receptors is a human donor in a cohort sampled during active COVID-19.

The V gene is TRBV5-1, the J gene TRBJ2-7; the match to TRBD1 covers 10 bases. The V gene's germline CDR1 is SGHRS and CDR2 YFSETQ. This CDR3 spans 14 amino acids. The trim removed 0 bases at V and 5 bases at J, leaving 2 bases unmatched. CDR3 in DNA: TGCGCCAGCAGCTTGGCCGGGACAGGGGACGAGCAGTACTTC. It yields the protein CASSLAGTGDEQYF.

The chain recombines TRBV19 with TRBJ2-3; 10 bases agree with TRBD2. CDR1 and CDR2 (germline): LNHDA, SQIVND (reference sequence). The V gene end was trimmed by 8 bases and the J gene end by 8 bases; junction bases not matched to a gene: 13. CDR3 length equals 15 residues. The chain's CDR3 is CASQQLAGLGSTQYF. The CDR3 nucleotides read TGTGCCAGTCAACAACTAGCGGGATTGGGGAGTACGCAGTATTTT.

Notes on this clone: Other DNA sequences in this specimen translate into the identical CDR3. This rearrangement joins TRBV5-1 to TRBJ1-4, with TRBD1 identical over 10 bases. Germline V gives CDR1 SGHRS, CDR2 YFSETQ. CDR3 length: 14 amino acids. Trimming took 4 bases from V and 8 from J; bases not matched to a gene: 5. The CDR3 region is CASSLGQGTEKLFF. The CDR3 bases are TGCGCCAGCAGCCTGGGACAGGGGACCGAAAAACTGTTTTTT.

The chain is built from TRBV19 and TRBJ1-3; a weak D match, TRBD1 (5 bases). V shed 6 bases and J shed 0 bases, with 9 bases lying between them. Germline V gene lookup returns CDR1 LNHDA and CDR2 SQIVND (reference sequence). The CDR3 has 14 amino acids. The CDR3 spells CASRTAYSGNTIYF. The CDR3 DNA is TGTGCCAGTAGGACAGCTTACTCTGGAAACACCATATATTTT.

The chain has TRBV5-6 and TRBJ2-7; TRBD1 matches at 10 bases. J lost 5 bases, V lost 4 bases, and 9 bases had no gene match. CDR3 length: 15 residues. Germline values: CDR1 SGHDT, CDR2 YYEEEE. For the CDR3, the DNA is TGTGCCAGCAGCCCGGGAGGGACAGGGGTTCACGAGCAGTACTTC. Its protein product is CASSPGGTGVHEQYF.

The chain joins TRBV7-2 to TRBJ1-1, with unresolved D. Germline V gene sequence: CDR1 SGHTA, CDR2 FQGNSA. CDR3 length equals 11 residues. Trimming stripped 5 bases from V and 11 bases from J, with 12 bases between. This chain's CDR3 is CASSKDSGAFF. CDR3 bases: TGTGCCAGCAGCAAAGATTCGGGGGCTTTCTTT.

This chain uses TRBV6-1 with TRBJ2-5; TRBD2 matches at 9 bases. The J segment lost 1 base and the V segment lost 4 bases, leaving 7 bases of the junction unmatched. This CDR3 is built from 16 residues. Germline V gene lookup returns CDR1 MNHNS and CDR2 SASEGT. Here the CDR3 DNA reads TGTGCCAGCAGTGGAGGGGGCGGGAGGGTCCAAGAGACCCAGTACTTC. Its translation is CASSGGGGRVQETQYF.

V and J are TRBV10-1 and TRBJ2-2, with TRBD2 identical over 11 bases. Looked up from germline, CDR1 is WNHNN and CDR2 is SYGVQD (reference sequence). Trimming took 6 bases from V and 2 from J; bases not matched to a gene: 17. The CDR3 consists of 20 residues. CDR3 sequence reads: CASSLSRTTGTSGNTGELFF. As DNA, the CDR3 is TGCGCCAGCAGCCTCTCCCGGACAACCGGGACTAGCGGTAACACCGGGGAGCTGTTTTTT.

This clone was picked up a small number of times. The chain recombines TRBV4-1 with TRBJ2-1; 8 bases are a match to TRBD2. Germline values: CDR1 MGHRA, CDR2 YSYEKL. V gave up 3 bases and J gave up 7 bases; unmatched junction bases: 8. The CDR3 runs 15 residues. CDR3 DNA: TGCGCCAGCAGCCACGCGACTAGCGATGTGAATGAGCAGTTCTTC. Its translation: CASSHATSDVNEQFF.

This clone was seen a handful of times. CDR3 bases: TGTGCCAGCAGCTTGAGCGGTAATTCACCCCTCCACTTT. It codes for CASSLSGNSPLHF. V usage is TRBV7-9 and J usage is TRBJ1-6; no reliable D call. The V end was cut by 3 bases, the J end by 6 bases, with 6 bases between. The CDR3 is 13 amino acids. Germline V gives CDR1 SEHNR, CDR2 FQNEAQ (reference sequence).

The J gene is TRBJ2-1, the V gene TRBV27; the match to TRBD1 covers 7 bases. CDR3 size: 13 residues. Germline lookup yields CDR1 MNHEY and CDR2 SMNVEV (reference sequence). Trimming cost V 6 bases and J 13 bases; bases outside gene matches: 12. The CDR3 coding sequence is TGTGCCAGCAGAACCCTGACAGGGTCCGGCCAGTTCTTC. This codes for CASRTLTGSGQFF.

CDR3 residues: CAISATRDSYEQYV. CDR3 in DNA: TGTGCCATCAGCGCAACCCGGGACAGCTACGAGCAGTACGTC. This sequence joins TRBV10-3 and TRBJ2-7, with 7 nucleotides matching TRBD1. The CDR3 extends over 14 amino acids. V shed 6 bases, J shed 3 bases, and the junction held 8 bases outside the gene matches. The germline V gene has CDR1 ENHRY and CDR2 SYGVKD.

This sequence joins TRBV28 and TRBJ1-4; no clear D. The CDR3 has 12 amino acids. From germline, CDR1 is MDHEN and CDR2 SYDVKM. The ends were cut back, 6 bases at V and 7 bases at J, with 9 bases in the middle. In nucleotides, the CDR3 is TGTGCCAGCAGGTATCCGAGTGAAAAACTGTTTTTT. Translating gives CASRYPSEKLFF.

This chain connects TRBV28 to TRBJ2-6; tentative D call: TRBD1 (7 bases). CDR1 and CDR2 (germline): MDHEN, SYDVKM. This CDR3 spans 15 amino acids. Trimming took off 6 bases at V and 3 bases at J, with 12 bases between the two ends. CDR3 in DNA: TGTGCCAGCAGCCAGGGGGGTAGTGGGGCCAACGTCCTGACTTTC. This codes for CASSQGGSGANVLTF.

The chain joins TRBV6-5 to TRBJ2-7; possibly TRBD2 for D (5 bases). Between the trimmed V and J ends, which lost 11 bases and 3 bases, there was a span of 17 bases. Germline values: CDR1 MNHEY, CDR2 SVGAGI. The CDR3 extends over 13 amino acids. The CDR3 is CAALGGVSYEQYV. The CDR3 nucleotides read TGTGCCGCACTAGGTGGGGTAAGCTACGAGCAGTACGTC.

J is TRBJ1-1 and V is TRBV28; D may be TRBD1 (5 bases). The germline CDR1 and CDR2 sequences are MDHEN and SYDVKM. Trimming cost V 5 bases and J 5 bases, with 21 bases left between them. The CDR3 loop spans 16 amino acids. The CDR3 is CASSVSPGAGRTEAFF. The DNA of the CDR3 is TGTGCCAGCAGTGTGAGCCCTGGGGCAGGGCGGACTGAAGCTTTCTTT.

This rearrangement joins TRBV9 to TRBJ2-4, with 7 bases aligning to TRBD1. This CDR3 contains 15 residues. CDR1 is SGDLS, CDR2 YYNGEE, per germline. V was pared by 3 bases and J by 5 bases, with 8 bases of the junction left unmatched. CDR3 sequence (DNA): TGTGCCAGCAGCGCCGGACAGGTAGTGGAAAACATTCAGTACTTC. This encodes CASSAGQVVENIQYF. Using reference TRBV9 and TRBJ2-4 for the parts outside the CDR3, the full variable domain is DSGVTQTPKHLITATGQRVTLRCSPRSGDLSVYWYQQSLDQGLQFLIQYYNGEERAKGNILERFSAQQFPDLHSELNLSSLELGDSALYFCASSAGQVVENIQYFGAGTRLSVL.

This clone appeared a few times. The chain couples TRBV7-9 to TRBJ1-5; D is uncertain. The CDR3 extends over 12 amino acids. Germline CDR1 and CDR2: SEHNR and FQNEAQ (reference sequence). Trimming stripped 3 bases from V and 5 bases from J, with 5 bases between. The CDR3 region is CASSFSDQPQHF. CDR3 DNA sequence: TGTGCCAGCAGCTTTTCTGATCAGCCCCAGCATTTT.

A single count supports this clone. V gene TRBV10-3 combines with J gene TRBJ2-2, with 7 bases matching TRBD1. Germline CDR1 ENHRY, CDR2 SYGVKD. Trimming cost V 10 bases and J 3 bases; bases outside gene matches: 11. The CDR3 has 15 amino acids. The CDR3 protein is CATGGVISDTGELFF. CDR3 bases: TGTGCCACAGGGGGTGTTATTTCGGACACCGGGGAGCTGTTTTTT.

The V and J genes are TRBV9 and TRBJ2-2; D ambiguous. Germline CDR1 and CDR2: SGDLS and YYNGEE. V was cut by 4 bases and J by 7 bases, with 11 bases left in between. The CDR3 loop spans 13 amino acids. CDR3 DNA sequence: TGTGCCAGCAGCTTAGTTCCGGGCGGGGAGCTGTTTTTT. As protein: CASSLVPGGELFF.

This clone appeared a few times. The gene calls are TRBV7-9 and TRBJ2-7; TRBD2 is a possible D gene (6 bases). Germline V gives CDR1 SEHNR, CDR2 FQNEAQ (reference sequence). V dropped 2 bases and J dropped 2 bases, with 13 bases sitting between them. The CDR3 length is 15 residues. The CDR3 DNA reads TGTGCCAGCAGCTTATCCCCGGGAGTCCCCTACGAGCAGTACTTC. Translation: CASSLSPGVPYEQYF. The full variable domain, with the rest looked up from reference TRBV7-9 and TRBJ2-7, is DTGVSQNPRHKITKRGQNVTFRCDPISEHNRLYWYRQTLGQGPEFLTYFQNEAQLEKSRLLSDRFSAERPKGSFSTLEIQRTEQGDSAMYLCASSLSPGVPYEQYFGPGTRLTVT.